A selection of T cell receptor beta chains follows, all from one sample in a study of blood T cell repertoires in COVID-19. Assay used: immunoSEQ multiplex PCR; TCRdb lists only in-frame clones, some missing. The sample has around 160,000 clones; approximately 80% are singletons. The specimen sequenced was PBMCs or T cells enriched from blood (not recorded which). The receptors were gathered from a woman aged 60 to 75 who had recovered from COVID-19. CDR3s include the opening cysteine and the closing phenylalanine or tryptophan. Clone size is given for some rows only: seen once, a few or many times, or a class if the clone is expanded.

j_gene: TRBJ2-7
v_gene: TRBV2
abundance: -
CDR3aa: CASSYVYEQYF

j_gene: TRBJ1-1
v_gene: TRBV19
abundance: -
CDR3aa: CASERGQGTEAFF

j_gene: TRBJ1-2
v_gene: TRBV7-3
abundance: -
CDR3aa: CASSLGTGYGYTF

j_gene: TRBJ2-3
v_gene: TRBV5-1
abundance: once
CDR3aa: CASSIRDRETDTQYF

j_gene: TRBJ2-5
v_gene: TRBV2
abundance: -
CDR3aa: CASSRLETQYF

j_gene: TRBJ2-1
v_gene: TRBV6-5
abundance: -
CDR3aa: CATQGVHEQFF

j_gene: TRBJ1-4
v_gene: TRBV2
abundance: few
CDR3aa: CASSEHPGGKLFF

j_gene: TRBJ2-1
v_gene: TRBV10-2
abundance: -
CDR3aa: CASSLDSSYNEQFF

j_gene: TRBJ1-2
v_gene: TRBV12-3/TRBV12-4
abundance: -
CDR3aa: CASNQDRGNGYTF

j_gene: TRBJ2-1
v_gene: TRBV4-1
abundance: -
CDR3aa: CASSQDRDSYNEQFF

j_gene: TRBJ2-3
v_gene: TRBV19
abundance: -
CDR3aa: CASSIDRRGSSTDTQYF

j_gene: TRBJ1-2
v_gene: TRBV28
abundance: -
CDR3aa: CASSLLPGQGGGYTF

j_gene: TRBJ2-4
v_gene: TRBV5-1
abundance: -
CDR3aa: CASSLRPAGDGKNIQYF

j_gene: TRBJ2-1
v_gene: TRBV27
abundance: few
CDR3aa: CASGLSSYNEQFF

j_gene: TRBJ1-2
v_gene: TRBV29-1
abundance: once
CDR3aa: CSVPGTAANYGYTF

j_gene: TRBJ2-7
v_gene: TRBV7-8
abundance: -
CDR3aa: CASSLAGGGAMYEQYF

j_gene: TRBJ1-1
v_gene: TRBV2
abundance: -
CDR3aa: CATTMNTEAFF

j_gene: TRBJ2-1
v_gene: TRBV13
abundance: -
CDR3aa: CASRRTSGGAGNEQFF

j_gene: TRBJ2-5
v_gene: TRBV2
abundance: -
CDR3aa: CASDDRGGSGVETQYF

j_gene: TRBJ1-3
v_gene: TRBV5-1
abundance: few
CDR3aa: CASSLDIGGTGNTIYF

j_gene: TRBJ2-7
v_gene: TRBV3-1/TRBV3-2
abundance: -
CDR3aa: CASSPSPGSYEQYF

j_gene: TRBJ1-2
v_gene: TRBV18
abundance: -
CDR3aa: CASSPNPGGGYGYTF

j_gene: TRBJ2-5
v_gene: TRBV21-1
abundance: few
CDR3aa: CASSNGGVRDQETQYF

j_gene: TRBJ1-2
v_gene: TRBV3-1/TRBV3-2
abundance: -
CDR3aa: CASSPLGGTGGLGGYTF

j_gene: TRBJ2-5
v_gene: TRBV5-4
abundance: -
CDR3aa: CASSFPQWVETQYF

j_gene: TRBJ1-2
v_gene: TRBV28
abundance: -
CDR3aa: CASSRGQSYTF

j_gene: TRBJ1-5
v_gene: TRBV19
abundance: -
CDR3aa: CASSILDPGRTFF

j_gene: TRBJ2-7
v_gene: TRBV30
abundance: -
CDR3aa: CAWSVYSSEQYF

j_gene: TRBJ2-1
v_gene: TRBV7-3
abundance: -
CDR3aa: CASSLIGGGLNNEQFF

j_gene: TRBJ2-3
v_gene: TRBV29-1
abundance: once
CDR3aa: CSVEKGQGTDTQYF

j_gene: TRBJ1-5
v_gene: TRBV5-1
abundance: -
CDR3aa: CAGRQPQHF

j_gene: TRBJ1-1
v_gene: TRBV30
abundance: -
CDR3aa: CAWSPGLLLSNTEAFF

j_gene: TRBJ2-7
v_gene: TRBV6-1
abundance: -
CDR3aa: CASSESQGPYEQYF

j_gene: TRBJ2-5
v_gene: TRBV3-1/TRBV3-2
abundance: -
CDR3aa: CASSQSQSGSLETQYF

j_gene: TRBJ2-5
v_gene: TRBV6-5
abundance: -
CDR3aa: CASSLGQEETQYF

j_gene: TRBJ1-5
v_gene: TRBV6-1
abundance: -
CDR3aa: CASSEAGQGPQHF

j_gene: TRBJ1-2
v_gene: TRBV12-3/TRBV12-4
abundance: -
CDR3aa: CASSFQSTRGYTF

j_gene: TRBJ2-1
v_gene: TRBV18
abundance: -
CDR3aa: CASYLSSYNEQFF

j_gene: TRBJ2-2
v_gene: TRBV28
abundance: -
CDR3aa: CASKTAPGELFF

j_gene: TRBJ2-2
v_gene: TRBV3-1/TRBV3-2
abundance: -
CDR3aa: CASSLLHSGGELFF

j_gene: TRBJ1-5
v_gene: TRBV6-5
abundance: -
CDR3aa: CASRMTGDNQPQHF

j_gene: TRBJ1-2
v_gene: TRBV2
abundance: few
CDR3aa: CASSEGGRGSGYGYTF

j_gene: TRBJ2-3
v_gene: TRBV28
abundance: -
CDR3aa: CATRTSDTDTQYF